The rows below give T cell receptor beta chains drawn from one sample of a study of blood T cell repertoires in COVID-19. This table comes from immunoSEQ multiplex PCR, and its TCRdb copy is limited to in-frame clones, with some not included. Of about 250,000 clones in the sample, approximately 86% are singletons; the top ten hold 0.87%. Sequencing was carried out using peripheral blood. These receptors all stem from a human donor with COVID-19, enrolled during active disease. The donor label of this sample is uncertain. Each CDR3 is given with its conserved first and last residue. The order of the fields is D gene, clone size, J gene, V gene, CDR3 DNA, CDR3 protein. The D gene is left open where the match is weak. Size tells how often a clone was seen (once, few, many) or the class of an expanded clone, and some rows leave it out.

. | . | TRBJ2-7 | TRBV5-6 | TGTGCCAGCAGCTTGTATGAAGGGGACTGGACCCCCTACGAGCAGTACTTC | CASSLYEGDWTPYEQYF
. | . | TRBJ2-3 | TRBV7-3 | TGTGCCAGCAGCTTAAACGCGGCAACTAGCACAGATACGCAGTATTTT | CASSLNAATSTDTQYF
TRBD1 | . | TRBJ1-2 | TRBV12-3/TRBV12-4 | TGTGCCAGCAGCTTCCTCAGGGACAGTGGCTACACCTTC | CASSFLRDSGYTF
TRBD1 | . | TRBJ1-1 | TRBV3-1/TRBV3-2 | TGTGCCAGCAGCCGGAATGCAGGGGGTGAAGCTTTCTTT | CASSRNAGGEAFF
. | . | TRBJ1-1 | TRBV18 | TGTGCCAGCTCACCACCCGCCGCGGGGAACACTGAAGCTTTCTTT | CASSPPAAGNTEAFF
TRBD2 | . | TRBJ2-7 | TRBV27 | TGTGCCAGCAGTTCCCCCGGCGGTAGCGGGAGCTACGAGCAGTACTTC | CASSSPGGSGSYEQYF
. | . | TRBJ1-5 | TRBV5-1 | TGCGCCAGCAGCAGGGAGGGCGAGGAGCCCCAGCATTTT | CASSREGEEPQHF
. | . | TRBJ1-4 | TRBV4-1 | TGCGCCAGCAGCCAAGGAGTAGTGTCGACTCCGGCAACTAATGAAAAACTGTTTTTT | CASSQGVVSTPATNEKLFF
. | few | TRBJ1-2 | TRBV24-1 | TGTGCCACCAGTGATTTGCCGGCAGGGTTCGAAAGCTACACCTTC | CATSDLPAGFESYTF
. | . | TRBJ2-7 | TRBV6-5 | TGTGCCAGCAGTTACAGGAGGGAGAGCTACGAGCAGTACTTC | CASSYRRESYEQYF
TRBD1 | . | TRBJ1-3 | TRBV29-1 | TGCAGCGTTGAGCCTACCGGGACAGCTGGAAACACCATATATTTT | CSVEPTGTAGNTIYF
TRBD1 | . | TRBJ1-2 | TRBV11-2 | TGTGCCAGCAGCTTAGATTCCGCAGGGGGCATAAGCTATGGCTACACCTTC | CASSLDSAGGISYGYTF
. | . | TRBJ2-1 | TRBV11-2 | TGTGCCAGCAGCTTCGGGAGTGGGGGAAACAATGAGCAGTTCTTC | CASSFGSGGNNEQFF
. | many | TRBJ1-1 | TRBV15 | TGTGCCACCAGGCTCGGGAGGGGAACTATGAACACTGAAGCTTTCTTT | CATRLGRGTMNTEAFF
TRBD1 | . | TRBJ1-2 | TRBV6-5 | TGTGCCAGCAGTCGGGGACAGGCGCCGTATGGCTACACCTTC | CASSRGQAPYGYTF
. | . | TRBJ1-1 | TRBV5-1 | TGCGCCAGCAGCTTGGCCCCGGGGAACACTGAAGCTTTCTTT | CASSLAPGNTEAFF
. | . | TRBJ2-1 | TRBV4-3 | TGCGCCAGCAGCCAAGATCCTACGCTAGGGAGCCTGGGGAATGAGCAGTTCTTC | CASSQDPTLGSLGNEQFF
TRBD1 | once | TRBJ1-6 | TRBV29-1 | TGCAGCGTTGTCCTGTCACCGGGACAGAATAATTCACCCCTCCACTTT | CSVVLSPGQNNSPLHF
TRBD2 | . | TRBJ2-2 | TRBV9 | TGTGCCAGCAGCGCAGAGGTTCGGGCGGGAGGGCCCTCCGGGGAGCTGTTTTTT | CASSAEVRAGGPSGELFF
. | . | TRBJ1-5 | TRBV19 | TGTGCCAGTAGTCTCGAGAGGGTGGGCAATCAGCCCCAGCATTTT | CASSLERVGNQPQHF
TRBD2 | . | TRBJ2-1 | TRBV7-8 | TGTGCCAGCAGCTCCACCGGGACTAGCGGGAGATCTTACAATGAGCAGTTCTTC | CASSSTGTSGRSYNEQFF
. | . | TRBJ1-5 | TRBV28 | TGTGCCAGCAGGCCTGCGACAGGACTCTTCAATCAGCCCCAGCATTTT | CASRPATGLFNQPQHF
TRBD2 | . | TRBJ2-5 | TRBV18 | TGTGCCAGCTCACCACCTACGGCGGGAGTTCGCCAAGAGACCCAGTACTTC | CASSPPTAGVRQETQYF
. | . | TRBJ1-4 | TRBV19 | TGTGCCAGTAGTACAGGGAGGTCGACTAATGAAAAACTGTTTTTT | CASSTGRSTNEKLFF
TRBD1 | . | TRBJ2-2 | TRBV2 | TGTGCCAGCAGCTCTGGGACAGGGAACACCGGGGAGCTGTTTTTT | CASSSGTGNTGELFF
. | . | TRBJ2-3 | TRBV6-5 | TGTGCCAGCAGTCGCGGGGATACGCAGTATTTT | CASSRGDTQYF
. | . | TRBJ2-2 | TRBV7-2 | TGTGCCAGCAGCTTCAAACAGGGAAACACCGGGGAGCTGTTTTTT | CASSFKQGNTGELFF
. | . | TRBJ1-1 | TRBV27 | TGTGCCAGCAGTTCCGGTCGTATCATGAACACTGAAGCTTTCTTT | CASSSGRIMNTEAFF
. | . | TRBJ1-4 | TRBV19 | TGTGCCAGTAAGCCATTAACTAATGAAAAACTGTTTTTT | CASKPLTNEKLFF
. | . | TRBJ1-4 | TRBV18 | TGTGCCAGCTCGACAGGAAGGGGGATTAATGAAAAACTGTTTTTT | CASSTGRGINEKLFF
TRBD1 | . | TRBJ1-2 | TRBV5-1 | TGCGCCAGCAGCTTGGACGTTCAGGGGGCGAATGGCTACACCTTC | CASSLDVQGANGYTF
. | once | TRBJ2-1 | TRBV28 | TGTGCCGCACAAAGCTCCTACAATGAGCAGTTCTTC | CAAQSSYNEQFF
TRBD2 | few | TRBJ2-1 | TRBV15 | TGTGCCACCAGCAGAGATATTGGACTAGCGGCCAACAATGAGCAGTTCTTC | CATSRDIGLAANNEQFF
. | few | TRBJ1-5 | TRBV29-1 | TGCAGCGTCGACCAGGGGTACGGTCAGCCCCAGCATTTT | CSVDQGYGQPQHF
. | . | TRBJ1-2 | TRBV7-2 | TGTGCCAGCAGCTTGGGCAGGCAGGGAAACTATGGCTACACCTTC | CASSLGRQGNYGYTF
TRBD1 | . | TRBJ2-2 | TRBV28 | TGTGCCAGCAGATTCGGACAGGGTTCTGCCGGGGAGCTGTTTTTT | CASRFGQGSAGELFF
. | . | TRBJ1-4 | TRBV7-8 | TGTGCCAGCAGCTCAATACCCGGGACAAGGCGCAATGAAAAACTGTTTTTT | CASSSIPGTRRNEKLFF
TRBD2 | once | TRBJ2-4 | TRBV18 | TGTGCCAGCTCACCTCTAGCGGGAGGGCCGGTAAACATTCAGTACTTC | CASSPLAGGPVNIQYF
TRBD1 | . | TRBJ1-5 | TRBV6-6 | TGTGCCAGCAGCACCGACAGGGGTGGACAGCCCCAGCATTTT | CASSTDRGGQPQHF
TRBD1 | . | TRBJ1-2 | TRBV28 | TGTGCCAGCAGTTTTATCTTGGACAGGGCATCGGGGGGCTACACCTTC | CASSFILDRASGGYTF
. | once | TRBJ1-1 | TRBV6-5 | TGTGCCAGCAGAGACACGGACAGGAACACTGAAGCTTTCTTT | CASRDTDRNTEAFF
TRBD2 | . | TRBJ2-1 | TRBV9 | TGTGCCAGCAGCTCCAGACTAGCAGGGAGGACTGATGAGCAGTTCTTC | CASSSRLAGRTDEQFF
. | . | TRBJ1-3 | TRBV27 | TGTGCCAGCAAACAGGGCTATGGAAACACCATATATTTT | CASKQGYGNTIYF
. | once | TRBJ2-2 | TRBV9 | TGTGCCAGCAGCGTAGGGGAGTCCCCTAACACCGGGGAGCTGTTTTTT | CASSVGESPNTGELFF
. | . | TRBJ2-1 | TRBV15 | TGTGCCACCAGCGAGGAGCCGAACAATGAGCAGTTCTTC | CATSEEPNNEQFF
. | . | TRBJ1-4 | TRBV5-1 | TGCGCCAGCAGCTCCTTTGGGGGGGGCACTGCAACTAATGAAAAACTGTTTTTT | CASSSFGGGTATNEKLFF
TRBD1 | . | TRBJ2-1 | TRBV9 | TGTGCCAGCAGCCCTTACGGGACAGGGGTCGAGCAGTTCTTC | CASSPYGTGVEQFF
. | . | TRBJ1-2 | TRBV28 | TGTGCCAGCAGTTTGGGGGAATCGGGACTATCGGGTGGCTACACCTTC | CASSLGESGLSGGYTF
. | . | TRBJ1-1 | TRBV5-1 | TGCGCCAGCAGTCCCATACAGGGAGACACTGAAGCTTTCTTT | CASSPIQGDTEAFF